These 25 T cell receptor beta chains were sequenced from one sample in a study of T cell responses to AZD1222 COVID-19 vaccine. Using immunoSEQ multiplex PCR, the repertoire was profiled, and TCRdb retains in-frame clones only, with some absent. The table lists 170,000 or so clones, 90% of them singletons. The sequenced sample was peripheral blood, obtained on day 0 of AZD1222 vaccination. These receptors were taken from an adult in good health.

V and J are TRBV19 and TRBJ1-6, with a tentative D call TRBD1 (6 bases). Trimming shortened V by 3 bases and J by 7 bases, and 16 bases separated the two germline ends. Per germline, CDR1 LNHDA and CDR2 SQIVND (reference sequence). CDR3 length: 16 amino acids. The CDR3: CASSITTGASNSPLHF. For the CDR3, the DNA is TGTGCCAGTAGTATCACCACGGGGGCGTCGAATTCACCCCTCCACTTT.

V usage is TRBV4-2 and J usage is TRBJ2-7, with TRBD1 as a possible D gene (6 bases). The ends were cut back, 1 base at V and 0 bases at J, with 10 bases in the middle. Germline V gene sequence: CDR1 LGHNA, CDR2 YNFKEQ. The CDR3 sequence is 15 residues long. The CDR3: CASSQGQGSSYEQYF. In DNA form, the CDR3 reads TGTGCCAGCAGCCAAGGGCAGGGGAGCTCCTACGAGCAGTACTTC.

The gene calls are TRBV5-1 and TRBJ1-1; 7 nucleotides line up with TRBD1. The CDR3 totals 14 residues. V trimming: 4 bases; J trimming: 3 bases; junction bases outside the gene matches: 6. Germline V CDR1 and CDR2: SGHRS, YFSETQ. The CDR3 region has the DNA TGCGCCAGCAGCACCGACAGGGCCTACACTGAAGCTTTCTTT. It translates to CASSTDRAYTEAFF.

This sequence joins TRBV5-4 and TRBJ1-1; D gene ambiguous. Germline CDR1 reads SGHNT; CDR2 reads YYREEE (reference sequence). The CDR3 consists of 13 residues. Trimming left V 4 bases short and J 4 bases short, with 11 bases between. CDR3 loop: CASSLSPFTEAFF. CDR3 nucleotides: TGTGCCAGCAGCCTAAGTCCGTTCACTGAAGCTTTCTTT.

This rearrangement joins TRBV5-1 to TRBJ2-5; TRBD1 might be the D (6 bases). CDR3 length: 13 residues. CDR1 and CDR2 (germline): SGHRS, YFSETQ. Trimming removed 6 bases from V and 2 bases from J, with 11 bases in between. The CDR3: CASNWGRQETQYF. The CDR3 DNA reads TGCGCCAGCAACTGGGGGCGGCAAGAGACCCAGTACTTC.

This chain links TRBV30 with TRBJ2-1; D perhaps matches TRBD1 (6 bases). The V gene lost 4 bases and the J gene lost 9 bases, with 16 bases spanning the gap. There are 13 residues in the CDR3. From germline, CDR1 is GTSNPN and CDR2 SVGIG (reference sequence). The CDR3 sequence is CAWIKGESGEQFF. The CDR3 DNA is TGTGCCTGGATTAAGGGGGAAAGCGGTGAGCAGTTCTTC.

The J gene is TRBJ2-3, the V gene TRBV3-1 (or the pseudogene TRBV3-2); 7 nucleotides align to TRBD2. The CDR3 is 15 residues long. V dropped 4 bases and J dropped 5; count of bases not matched to a gene: 9. CDR1 LGHDT and CDR2 YNNKEL come from the germline V gene (reference sequence). Here the CDR3 reads CASSPRASGGDTQYF. The CDR3 coding sequence is TGTGCCAGCAGCCCGAGGGCTAGCGGTGGAGATACGCAGTATTTT.

The rearrangement uses TRBV10-2 and TRBJ2-1, with D possibly being TRBD2 (5 bases). Germline CDR1 reads WSHSY; CDR2 reads SAAADI. Trimming left V 7 bases short and J 0 bases short, with 10 bases between. The CDR3 runs to 14 residues. This CDR3 is CASTRDNSYNEQFF. CDR3 sequence (DNA): TGCGCCAGCACGAGGGATAACTCCTACAATGAGCAGTTCTTC.

The gene calls are TRBV7-8 and TRBJ2-1; 9 nucleotides line up with TRBD2. V lost 5 bases and J lost 0; bases outside the gene matches: 23. The CDR3 extends over 22 amino acids. The V gene's germline CDR1 is SGHVS and CDR2 FQNEAQ. In nucleotides, the CDR3 is TGTGCCAGCAGCCAGCCACCGATTGGAGCGGGGGGTATAAGGAGCTCCTACAATGAGCAGTTCTTC. Translated: CASSQPPIGAGGIRSSYNEQFF.

This clone came up once. V gene TRBV29-1 combines with J gene TRBJ2-7; TRBD1 aligns across 7 bases. J lost 3 bases, V lost 1 base, and 6 bases had no gene match. The CDR3 runs to 14 residues. Germline V lookup: CDR1 SQVTM, CDR2 ANQGSEA. The CDR3 reads CSVEAGDSHYEQYF. The CDR3 DNA sequence: TGCAGCGTTGAAGCCGGGGACAGTCACTACGAGCAGTACTTC.

The chain employs TRBV11-3 and TRBJ2-5; 7 nucleotides line up with TRBD2. Germline lookup yields CDR1 SGHNT and CDR2 YENEEA. Trimming at V came to 2 bases and at J to 5 bases, leaving 2 bases not matched to a gene. The CDR3 is made up of 13 amino acids. The CDR3, as DNA: TGTGCCAGCAGCTTACGGGGGGAGGAGACCCAGTACTTC. Protein product: CASSLRGEETQYF.

The chain carries TRBV5-4 and TRBJ2-1, with a possible D match to TRBD2 (5 bases). The CDR3 runs to 15 residues. Trimming cost V 0 bases and J 4 bases, with 11 bases left between them. Germline CDR1 reads SGHNT; CDR2 reads YYREEE (reference sequence). The CDR3 region is CASSLAPEEYNEQFF. The CDR3 DNA reads as TGTGCCAGCAGCTTGGCCCCGGAGGAGTACAATGAGCAGTTCTTC.

The J gene is TRBJ2-5, the V gene TRBV2, with D maybe TRBD1 (6 bases). Germline loops: CDR1 SNHLY, CDR2 FYNNEI. This CDR3 is 12 amino acids long. Trimming removed 6 bases at V and 3 bases at J, with 8 bases between. CDR3 sequence: CASRPGEETQYF. Here the CDR3 DNA reads TGTGCCAGCAGGCCAGGGGAAGAGACCCAGTACTTC.

The rearrangement links TRBV4-3 to TRBJ1-1; D gene uncertain. The germline V gene has CDR1 LGHNA and CDR2 YSLEER. This CDR3 region has 15 residues. V dropped 1 base and J dropped 2 bases, with 11 bases sitting between them. The CDR3 DNA reads TGCGCCAGCAGCCAAGGATTGGCCCCTAACACTGAAGCTTTCTTT. Its protein is CASSQGLAPNTEAFF.

This sequence joins TRBV7-2 and TRBJ2-7; 10 bases agree with TRBD2. This CDR3 region has 13 residues. Germline V CDR1 and CDR2: SGHTA, FQGNSA. V shed 6 bases, J shed 6 bases, and the junction held 5 bases outside the gene matches. CDR3: CASRLAGPPEQYF. CDR3 in DNA: TGTGCCAGCAGACTAGCGGGGCCCCCCGAGCAGTACTTC.

V is TRBV12-3 or TRBV12-4 and J is TRBJ1-2; D might be TRBD1 (5 bases). This CDR3 has 13 amino acids. The ends were cut back, 6 bases at V and 6 bases at J, with 14 bases in the middle. CDR3 nucleotide sequence: TGTGCCAGCAGCAAAACTCAGGGTGATGGCTACACCTTC. Translating it yields CASSKTQGDGYTF.

This clone occurred once. The genes are TRBV30 and TRBJ1-6, with 9 bases aligning to TRBD1. This CDR3 has 15 residues. The junction had 11 bases not matched to a gene; V was cut back by 3 bases and J by 11 bases. The germline V gene encodes CDR1 GTSNPN and CDR2 SVGIG (reference sequence). CDR3 sequence (DNA): TGTGCCTGGAGCCCTTCAGGACAGGGGAGGACACCCCTCCACTTT. Translated, it gives CAWSPSGQGRTPLHF.

The V and J genes are TRBV3-1 (or the pseudogene TRBV3-2) and TRBJ1-4; TRBD1 aligns across 7 bases. The junction had 27 bases not matched to a gene; V was cut back by 4 bases and J by 4 bases. This CDR3 has 22 amino acids. Germline lookup yields CDR1 LGHDT and CDR2 YNNKEL (reference sequence). This CDR3 reads CASSPVLRGAGGVITYNEKLFF. In DNA form, the CDR3 reads TGTGCCAGCAGCCCTGTGCTTCGCGGGGCAGGGGGAGTAATAACCTATAATGAAAAACTGTTTTTT.

The V call is TRBV5-5, the J call TRBJ2-1; D possibly corresponds to TRBD2 (6 bases). The CDR3 is 15 amino acids. From germline, CDR1 is SGHKS and CDR2 YYEKEE (reference sequence). V dropped 0 bases and J dropped 4 bases, with 11 bases sitting between them. CDR3 DNA: TGTGCCAGCAGCTTGGTGGGGGACTTTTACAATGAGCAGTTCTTC. It yields the protein CASSLVGDFYNEQFF. Full variable domain (missing parts from reference TRBV5-5 and TRBJ2-1): DAGVTQSPTHLIKTRGQQVTLRCSPISGHKSVSWYQQVLGQGPQFIFQYYEKEERGRGNFPDRFSARQFPNYSSELNVNALLLGDSALYLCASSLVGDFYNEQFFGPGTRLTVL.

The rearrangement links TRBV18 to TRBJ2-3; TRBD2 aligns across 13 bases. Trimming removed 0 bases from V and 0 bases from J; junction bases left unmatched: 3. There are 18 residues in the CDR3. Germline CDR1 KGHSH, CDR2 LQKENI. CDR3 in DNA: TGTGCCAGCTCACCACCGCGACTAGCGGGGGGCAGCACAGATACGCAGTATTTT. Translated, it gives CASSPPRLAGGSTDTQYF.

This chain joins TRBV7-2 and TRBJ2-5; the D is unclear. V was shortened by 3 bases and J by 5 bases, with 10 bases between the two germline ends. The CDR3 sequence is 13 residues long. CDR1 and CDR2 (germline): SGHTA, FQGNSA. The CDR3 sequence: CASSFTSGETQYF. The CDR3 nucleotides read TGTGCCAGCAGCTTCACATCGGGCGAGACCCAGTACTTC.

The chain links TRBV2 to TRBJ1-2; D is uncertain. The CDR3 contains 11 residues. V lost 6 bases and J lost 8, with 10 bases in between. Germline CDR1 SNHLY, CDR2 FYNNEI. The CDR3 DNA reads TGTGCCAGCAGATCCGTAATGGGCTACACCTTC. Its translation: CASRSVMGYTF.

J is TRBJ1-4 and V is TRBV5-1; D is undetermined. The ends were cut back, 8 bases at V and 4 bases at J, with 9 bases in the middle. The germline CDR1 and CDR2 sequences are SGHRS and YFSETQ. The CDR3 has 12 residues. CDR3 bases: TGCGCCAGTCGACGGATTAATGAAAAACTGTTTTTT. Protein: CASRRINEKLFF.

This sequence joins TRBV11-3 and TRBJ1-4; 7 nucleotides line up with TRBD1. Germline assignment: CDR1 SGHNT and CDR2 YENEEA. Trimming removed 5 bases from V and 4 bases from J; junction bases left unmatched: 4. The CDR3 runs 14 residues. The DNA of the CDR3 is TGTGCCAGCAGCGGGGGGGACAGTAATGAAAAACTGTTTTTT. This gives the protein CASSGGDSNEKLFF.

This chain's CDR3 is CASSQGTYYSYEQYF. Here the CDR3 DNA reads TGCGCCAGCAGCCAAGGGACCTATTACTCCTACGAGCAGTACTTC. The chain has TRBV4-1 and TRBJ2-7; D is ambiguous. Germline CDR1 is MGHRA and CDR2 is YSYEKL. This CDR3 region has 15 residues. V was cut by 1 base and J by 0 bases, with 10 bases left in between.